A single sample gave rise to the 20 T cell receptor beta chains below, sequenced in a study of blood T cell repertoires in COVID-19 (dated by TCRdb to the early 2020s). Library prep was done by the immunoSEQ multiplex PCR assay. TCRdb retrieved this table from immuneACCESS and kept in-frame rearrangements only. Not all clones are present; in checked studies, unresolved V genes account for under half, and no reason is known for the remainder. Present in this sample are around 85,000 clones, around 89% of which were seen just once. The top ten hold around 1% of the sample. Material: PBMCs or T cells enriched from blood (not recorded which). These receptors were collected from a woman between 50 and 59 years old with acute COVID-19.

The V and J genes are TRBV4-1 and TRBJ2-7, with no clear D. Germline loops: CDR1 MGHRA, CDR2 YSYEKL. V gave up 1 base and J gave up 0 bases, with 13 bases separating them. This CDR3 is 16 amino acids long. CDR3 nucleotides: TGCGCCAGCAGCCAAGTGGCACCTAGGAGCTCCTACGAGCAGTACTTC. This translates into CASSQVAPRSSYEQYF.

This clone came up once. The chain recombines TRBV6-5 with TRBJ2-7, with D possibly TRBD2 on 6 matching bases. The CDR3 is made up of 15 amino acids. Trimming pared 0 bases from V and 5 bases from J, leaving 14 bases between. The V gene's germline CDR1 is MNHEY and CDR2 SVGAGI. The DNA of the CDR3 is TGTGCCAGCAGTTACTCGACCGGGAGAGGCAACGAGCAGTACTTC. Translated: CASSYSTGRGNEQYF.

This sequence joins TRBV5-1 and TRBJ1-2; tentatively, D is TRBD1 (6 bases). Germline values: CDR1 SGHRS, CDR2 YFSETQ. The germline V and J ends were trimmed by 6 bases and 0 bases, with 18 bases remaining between them. The CDR3 is 16 residues long. CDR3 DNA sequence: TGCGCCAGCAAGACAGGCCCCGGAAGGCCTAACTATGGCTACACCTTC. Residues: CASKTGPGRPNYGYTF. Full variable domain (missing parts from reference TRBV5-1 and TRBJ1-2): KAGVTQTPRYLIKTRGQQVTLSCSPISGHRSVSWYQQTPGQGLQFLFEYFSETQRNKGNFPGRFSGRQFSNSRSEMNVSTLELGDSALYLCASKTGPGRPNYGYTFGSGTRLTVV.

The V gene is TRBV11-2, the J gene TRBJ2-5, with TRBD2 matching over 9 bases. This CDR3 is built from 16 residues. Germline V CDR1 and CDR2: SGHAT, FQNNGV. V shed 1 base and J 1 base; nucleotides not matched to a gene: 4. The CDR3: CASSLGTSDTQETQYF. DNA for the CDR3: TGTGCCAGCAGCTTAGGGACTAGCGATACCCAAGAGACCCAGTACTTC.

This clone was seen a few times. The chain recombines TRBV7-2 with TRBJ1-2, with unresolved D. This CDR3 contains 14 residues. Deletions cut 2 bases from V and 2 bases from J, with 9 bases between. Germline assignment: CDR1 SGHTA and CDR2 FQGNSA. DNA of the CDR3: TGTGCCAGCAGCTTATCAACAGAGAACTATGGCTACACCTTC. Encoded protein: CASSLSTENYGYTF.

The V call is TRBV5-1, the J call TRBJ2-5; 10 positions match TRBD1. Trimming cost V 4 bases and J 2 bases; bases outside gene matches: 5. Germline V gene data show CDR1 as SGHRS and CDR2 as YFSETQ. CDR3 length equals 15 residues. In nucleotides, the CDR3 is TGCGCCAGCAGCCGGACAGGGGGTTTACAAGAGACCCAGTACTTC. This sequence encodes CASSRTGGLQETQYF.

CDR3 protein: CASSVSTDFSGNTIYF. The CDR3 DNA reads as TGTGCCAGCAGCGTTTCCACCGACTTCTCTGGAAACACCATATATTTT. V is TRBV9 and J is TRBJ1-3; D uncertain. Germline V gene lookup returns CDR1 SGDLS and CDR2 YYNGEE. V gave up 2 bases and J gave up 0 bases, with 12 bases separating them. The length of the CDR3 is 16 residues.

Only one count was recorded for this clone. This chain links TRBV5-1 with TRBJ1-2, with 7 bases fitting TRBD1. CDR1 is SGHRS, CDR2 YFSETQ, per germline. V lost 4 bases and J lost 6; bases outside the gene matches: 6. CDR3 length: 13 amino acids. The DNA for the CDR3 is TGCGCCAGCAGCATGACAGGGAACGATGGCTACACCTTC. This translates into CASSMTGNDGYTF.

The V gene is TRBV5-5, the J gene TRBJ1-2, with TRBD1 identical over 7 bases. Germline-derived CDR1 and CDR2 are SGHKS and YYEKEE (reference sequence). This CDR3 spans 19 amino acids. V dropped 4 bases and J dropped 0; count of bases not matched to a gene: 18. The CDR3 reads CASSNSPLLRGTANYGYTF. For the CDR3, the DNA is TGTGCCAGCAGCAACTCCCCCCTGCTACGGGGGACAGCTAACTATGGCTACACCTTC.

The chain employs TRBV30 and TRBJ1-2, with D uncertain. The germline V gene has CDR1 GTSNPN and CDR2 SVGIG (reference sequence). Trimming cost V 3 bases and J 3 bases, with 14 bases left between them. The CDR3 runs to 14 residues. The CDR3 loop is CAWSAPGSYYGYTF. Written as DNA, the CDR3 is TGTGCCTGGAGCGCCCCGGGATCTTACTATGGCTACACCTTC. Based on the CDR3 plus reference TRBV30 and TRBJ1-2, the full variable domain is SQTIHQWPATLVQPVGSPLSLECTVEGTSNPNLYWYRQAAGRGLQLLFYSVGIGQISSEVPQNLSASRPQDRQFILSSKKLLLSDSGFYLCAWSAPGSYYGYTFGSGTRLTVV.

The chain is built from TRBV6-1 and TRBJ1-2, with TRBD1 matching 7 bases. Germline trimming cut 2 bases from V and 4 bases from J; bases unmatched to any gene: 4. The CDR3 runs 14 residues. CDR1 and CDR2 (germline): MNHNS, SASEGT. The CDR3 sequence: CASSETGASYGYTF. CDR3 in DNA: TGTGCCAGCAGTGAAACAGGGGCGTCCTATGGCTACACCTTC.

This clone occurred once. V usage is TRBV12-3 or TRBV12-4 and J usage is TRBJ1-4, with 8 nucleotides matching TRBD1. This CDR3 has 13 amino acids. V lost 6 bases to trimming and J lost 5 bases; unmatched junction nucleotides: 2. The CDR3 sequence: CASSRQGNEKLFF. CDR3 nucleotides: TGTGCCAGCAGCCGACAGGGGAATGAAAAACTGTTTTTT.

This chain links TRBV30 with TRBJ1-2, with 8 nucleotides matching TRBD1. The V and J ends lost 3 bases and 3 bases, in that order; junction bases with no gene match: 3. The germline CDR1 and CDR2 sequences are GTSNPN and SVGIG (reference sequence). The CDR3 runs to 13 residues. The CDR3 DNA sequence: TGTGCCTGGAGGACAGGGGTAGACTATGGCTACACCTTC. Its translation is CAWRTGVDYGYTF. Using reference TRBV30 and TRBJ1-2 for the parts outside the CDR3, the full variable domain is SQTIHQWPATLVQPVGSPLSLECTVEGTSNPNLYWYRQAAGRGLQLLFYSVGIGQISSEVPQNLSASRPQDRQFILSSKKLLLSDSGFYLCAWRTGVDYGYTFGSGTRLTVV.

The chain recombines TRBV6-1 with TRBJ2-1; 10 bases map to TRBD2. J lost 2 bases, V lost 3 bases, and 7 bases had no gene match. CDR1 MNHNS and CDR2 SASEGT come from the germline V gene. The length of the CDR3 is 17 residues. Here the CDR3 reads CASSDQIAGGTYNEQFF. The CDR3, as DNA: TGTGCCAGCAGTGACCAAATAGCGGGAGGAACCTACAATGAGCAGTTCTTC.

V and J are TRBV6-4 and TRBJ2-1; 7 bases match TRBD2. With V trimmed by 2 bases and J by 4 bases, 5 bases remained unmatched. CDR3 length equals 15 residues. CDR1 and CDR2 from the germline V gene are MRHNA and SNTAGT. CDR3 in amino acids: CASSDGSGPYNEQFF. The DNA of the CDR3 is TGTGCCAGCAGTGACGGTAGCGGGCCGTACAATGAGCAGTTCTTC.

The chain recombines TRBV19 with TRBJ2-1; D ambiguous. CDR3 length: 16 amino acids. The V end lost 1 base, the J end lost 4 bases, and 14 bases lay between the germline ends. CDR1 LNHDA and CDR2 SQIVND come from the germline V gene (reference sequence). CDR3 nucleotide sequence: TGTGCCAGTAGTATAGGTTACTCCGAAAATTACAATGAGCAGTTCTTC. Translated: CASSIGYSENYNEQFF.

The CDR3 reads CASTFDRDGYTF. DNA for the CDR3: TGTGCCAGCACCTTCGACAGGGATGGCTACACCTTC. V usage is TRBV6-5 and J usage is TRBJ1-2; 7 bases are a match to TRBD1. Trimming took 7 bases from V and 6 from J; bases not matched to a gene: 5. Germline CDR1 reads MNHEY; CDR2 reads SVGAGI. The CDR3 runs 12 residues.

The chain has TRBV6-4 and TRBJ2-2, with D unclear. V was trimmed by 7 bases and J by 5 bases, leaving 14 bases between them. Germline V lookup: CDR1 MRHNA, CDR2 SNTAGT. The CDR3 length is 14 residues. CDR3 DNA: TGTGCCAGCACCTTATATGAGAATACCGGGGAGCTGTTTTTT. It codes for CASTLYENTGELFF.

This clone has a handful of counts. The V and J genes are TRBV11-2 and TRBJ2-1; 9 bases line up with TRBD2. The CDR3 is 14 residues long. Germline CDR1 SGHAT, CDR2 FQNNGV. Unmatched junction bases numbered 1, after V lost 2 bases and J lost 5 bases. CDR3 coding DNA: TGTGCCAGCAGCTTAAGACTAGCGGACAATGAGCAGTTCTTC. This codes for CASSLRLADNEQFF.

The gene calls are TRBV27 and TRBJ1-2, with 8 nucleotides matching TRBD1. This CDR3 has 15 amino acids. J lost 4 bases, V lost 5 bases, and 9 bases had no gene match. Germline V CDR1 and CDR2: MNHEY, SMNVEV (reference sequence). The CDR3 loop reads CASSPRQGSAYGYTF. CDR3 coding DNA: TGTGCCAGCAGTCCACGACAGGGGAGTGCCTATGGCTACACCTTC.